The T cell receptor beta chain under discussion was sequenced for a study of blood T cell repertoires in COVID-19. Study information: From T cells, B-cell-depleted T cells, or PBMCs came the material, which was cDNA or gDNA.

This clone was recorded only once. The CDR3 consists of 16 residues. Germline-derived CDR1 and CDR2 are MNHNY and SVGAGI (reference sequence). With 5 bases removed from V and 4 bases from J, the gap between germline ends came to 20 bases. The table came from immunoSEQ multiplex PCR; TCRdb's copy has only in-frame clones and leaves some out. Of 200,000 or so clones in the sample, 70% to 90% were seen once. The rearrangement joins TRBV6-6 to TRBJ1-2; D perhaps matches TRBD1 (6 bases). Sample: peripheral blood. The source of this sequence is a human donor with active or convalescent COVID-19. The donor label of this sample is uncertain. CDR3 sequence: CASSQYHNEDSYGYTF. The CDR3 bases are TGTGCCAGCAGTCAATACCACAACGAGGACAGCTATGGCTACACCTTC.